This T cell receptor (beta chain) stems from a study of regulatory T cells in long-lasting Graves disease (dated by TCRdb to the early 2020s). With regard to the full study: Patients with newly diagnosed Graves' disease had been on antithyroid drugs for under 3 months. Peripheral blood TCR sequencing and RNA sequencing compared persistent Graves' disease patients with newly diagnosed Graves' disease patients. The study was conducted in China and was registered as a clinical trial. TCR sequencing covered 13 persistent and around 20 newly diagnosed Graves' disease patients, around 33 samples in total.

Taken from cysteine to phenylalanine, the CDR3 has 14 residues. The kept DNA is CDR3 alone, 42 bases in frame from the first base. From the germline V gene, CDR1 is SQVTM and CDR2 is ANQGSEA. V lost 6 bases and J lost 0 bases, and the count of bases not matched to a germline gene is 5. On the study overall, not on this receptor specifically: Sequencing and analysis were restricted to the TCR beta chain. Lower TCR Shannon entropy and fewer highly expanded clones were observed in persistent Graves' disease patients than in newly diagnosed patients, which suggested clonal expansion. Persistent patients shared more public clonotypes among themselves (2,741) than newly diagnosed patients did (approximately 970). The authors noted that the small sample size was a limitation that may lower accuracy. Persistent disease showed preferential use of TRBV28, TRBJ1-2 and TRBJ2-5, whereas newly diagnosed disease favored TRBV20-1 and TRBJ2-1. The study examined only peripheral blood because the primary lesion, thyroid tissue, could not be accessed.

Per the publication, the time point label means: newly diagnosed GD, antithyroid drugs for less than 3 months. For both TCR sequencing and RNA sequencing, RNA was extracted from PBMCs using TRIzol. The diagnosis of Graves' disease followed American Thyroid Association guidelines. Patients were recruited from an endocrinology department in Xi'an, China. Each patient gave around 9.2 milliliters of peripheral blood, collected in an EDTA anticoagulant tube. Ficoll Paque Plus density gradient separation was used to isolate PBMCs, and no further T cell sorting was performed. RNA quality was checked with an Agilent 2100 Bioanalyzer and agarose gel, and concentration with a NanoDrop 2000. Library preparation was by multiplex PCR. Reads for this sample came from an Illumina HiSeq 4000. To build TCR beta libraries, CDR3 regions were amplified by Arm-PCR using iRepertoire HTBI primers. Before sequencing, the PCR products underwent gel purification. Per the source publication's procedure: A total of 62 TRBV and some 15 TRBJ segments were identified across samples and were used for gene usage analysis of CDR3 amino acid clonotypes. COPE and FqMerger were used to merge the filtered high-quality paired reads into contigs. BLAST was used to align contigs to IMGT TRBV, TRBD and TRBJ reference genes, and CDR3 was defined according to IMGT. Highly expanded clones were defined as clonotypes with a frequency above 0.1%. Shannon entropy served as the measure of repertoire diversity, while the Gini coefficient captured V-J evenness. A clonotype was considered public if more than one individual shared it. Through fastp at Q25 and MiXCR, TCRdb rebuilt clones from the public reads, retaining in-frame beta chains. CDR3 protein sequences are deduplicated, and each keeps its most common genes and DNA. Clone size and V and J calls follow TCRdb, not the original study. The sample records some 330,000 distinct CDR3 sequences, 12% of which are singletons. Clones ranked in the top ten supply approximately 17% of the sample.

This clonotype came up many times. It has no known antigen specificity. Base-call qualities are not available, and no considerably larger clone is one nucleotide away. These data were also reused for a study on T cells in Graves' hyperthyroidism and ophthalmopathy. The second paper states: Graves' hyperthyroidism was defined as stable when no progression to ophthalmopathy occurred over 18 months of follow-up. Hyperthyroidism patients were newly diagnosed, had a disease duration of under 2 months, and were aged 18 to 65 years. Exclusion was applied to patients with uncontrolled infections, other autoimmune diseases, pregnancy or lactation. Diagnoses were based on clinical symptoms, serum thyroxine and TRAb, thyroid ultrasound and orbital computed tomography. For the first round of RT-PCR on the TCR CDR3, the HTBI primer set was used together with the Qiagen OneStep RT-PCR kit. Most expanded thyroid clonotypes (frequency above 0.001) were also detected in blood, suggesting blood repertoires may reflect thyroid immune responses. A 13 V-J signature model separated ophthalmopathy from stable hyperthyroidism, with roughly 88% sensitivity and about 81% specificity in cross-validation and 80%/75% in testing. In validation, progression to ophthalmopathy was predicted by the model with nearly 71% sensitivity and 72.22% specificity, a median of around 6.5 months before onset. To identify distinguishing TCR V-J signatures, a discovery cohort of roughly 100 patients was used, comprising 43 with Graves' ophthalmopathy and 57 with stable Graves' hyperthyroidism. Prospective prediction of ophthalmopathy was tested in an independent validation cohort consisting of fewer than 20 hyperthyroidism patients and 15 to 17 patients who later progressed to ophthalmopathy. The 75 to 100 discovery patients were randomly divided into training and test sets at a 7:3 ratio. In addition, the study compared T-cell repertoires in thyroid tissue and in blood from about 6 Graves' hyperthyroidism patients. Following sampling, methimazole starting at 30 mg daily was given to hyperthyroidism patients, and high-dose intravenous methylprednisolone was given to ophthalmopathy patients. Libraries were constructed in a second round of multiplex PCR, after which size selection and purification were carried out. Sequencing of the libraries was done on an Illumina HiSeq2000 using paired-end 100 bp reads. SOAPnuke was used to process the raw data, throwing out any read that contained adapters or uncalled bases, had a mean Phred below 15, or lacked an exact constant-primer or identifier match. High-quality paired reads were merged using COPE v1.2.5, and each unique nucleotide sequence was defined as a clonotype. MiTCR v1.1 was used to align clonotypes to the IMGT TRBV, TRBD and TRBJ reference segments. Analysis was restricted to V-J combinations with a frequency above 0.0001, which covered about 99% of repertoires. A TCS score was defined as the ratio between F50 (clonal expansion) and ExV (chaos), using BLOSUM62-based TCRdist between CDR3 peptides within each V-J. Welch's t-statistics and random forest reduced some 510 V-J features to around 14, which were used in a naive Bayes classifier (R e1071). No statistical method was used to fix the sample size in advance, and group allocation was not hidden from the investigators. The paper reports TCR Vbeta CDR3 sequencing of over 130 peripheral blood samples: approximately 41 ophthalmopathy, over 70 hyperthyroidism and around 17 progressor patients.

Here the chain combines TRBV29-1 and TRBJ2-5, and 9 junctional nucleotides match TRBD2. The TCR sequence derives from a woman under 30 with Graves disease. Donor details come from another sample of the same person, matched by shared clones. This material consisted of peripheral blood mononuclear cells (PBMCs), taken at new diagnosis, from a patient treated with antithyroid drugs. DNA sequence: TGCAGCGTCGCTGGGACTAGCCACCAAGAGACCCAGTACTTC. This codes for CSVAGTSHQETQYF.